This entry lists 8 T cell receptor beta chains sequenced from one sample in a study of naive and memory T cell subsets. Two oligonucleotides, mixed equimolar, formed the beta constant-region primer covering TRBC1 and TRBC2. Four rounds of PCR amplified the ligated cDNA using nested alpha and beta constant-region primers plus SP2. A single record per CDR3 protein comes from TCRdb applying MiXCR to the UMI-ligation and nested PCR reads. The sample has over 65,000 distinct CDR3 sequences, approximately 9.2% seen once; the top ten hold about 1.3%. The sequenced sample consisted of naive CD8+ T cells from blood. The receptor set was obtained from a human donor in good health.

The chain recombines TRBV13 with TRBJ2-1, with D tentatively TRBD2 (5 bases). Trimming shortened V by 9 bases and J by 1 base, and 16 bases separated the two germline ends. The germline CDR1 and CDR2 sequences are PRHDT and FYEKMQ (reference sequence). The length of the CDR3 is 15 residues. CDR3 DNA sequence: TGTGCCAGTAGCACCCTAGAGGGATCCTACAATGAGCAGTTCTTC. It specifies CASSTLEGSYNEQFF. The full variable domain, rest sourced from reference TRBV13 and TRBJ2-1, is AAGVIQSPRHLIKEKRETATLKCYPIPRHDTVYWYQQGPGQDPQFLISFYEKMQSDKGSIPDRFSAQQFSDYHSELNMSSLELGDSALYFCASSTLEGSYNEQFFGPGTRLTVL.

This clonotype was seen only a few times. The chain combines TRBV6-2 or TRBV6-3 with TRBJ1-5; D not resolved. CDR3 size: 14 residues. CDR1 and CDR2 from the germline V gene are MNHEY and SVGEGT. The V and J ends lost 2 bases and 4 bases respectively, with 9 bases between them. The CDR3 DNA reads TGTGCCAGCAGTTACGAGGGTTTTAATCAGCCCCAGCATTTT. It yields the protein CASSYEGFNQPQHF.

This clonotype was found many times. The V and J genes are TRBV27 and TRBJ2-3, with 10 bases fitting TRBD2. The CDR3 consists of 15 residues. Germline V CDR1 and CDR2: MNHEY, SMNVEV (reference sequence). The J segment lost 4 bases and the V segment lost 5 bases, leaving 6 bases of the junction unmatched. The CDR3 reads CASSPLAGAADTQYF. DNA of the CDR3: TGTGCCAGCAGTCCTCTAGCGGGAGCCGCAGATACGCAGTATTTT.

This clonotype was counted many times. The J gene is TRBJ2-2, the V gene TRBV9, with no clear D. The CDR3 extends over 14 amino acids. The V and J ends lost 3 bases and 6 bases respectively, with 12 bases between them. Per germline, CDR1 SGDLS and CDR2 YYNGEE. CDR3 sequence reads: CASSATTGAGELFF. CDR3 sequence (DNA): TGTGCCAGCAGCGCCACCACGGGCGCCGGGGAGCTGTTTTTT.

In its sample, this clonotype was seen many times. Here the CDR3 DNA reads TGTGCCAGCAGTTCAATTAACAGGATGAACACTGAAGCTTTCTTT. Its protein is CASSSINRMNTEAFF. V gene TRBV6-2 or TRBV6-3 combines with J gene TRBJ1-1; possibly TRBD1 for D (5 bases). Deletions cut 4 bases from V and 0 bases from J, with 12 bases between. This CDR3 contains 15 residues. Germline-derived CDR1 and CDR2 are MNHEY and SVGEGT.

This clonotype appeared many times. Here the CDR3 reads CASSLQGDRGYTF. For the CDR3, the DNA is TGTGCCAGCAGCTTACAGGGAGACCGTGGCTACACCTTC. The chain joins TRBV13 to TRBJ1-2; maybe TRBD1 (5 bases). The CDR3 is 13 residues long. Trimming stripped 2 bases from V and 7 bases from J, with 11 bases between. Germline V gene data show CDR1 as PRHDT and CDR2 as FYEKMQ (reference sequence).

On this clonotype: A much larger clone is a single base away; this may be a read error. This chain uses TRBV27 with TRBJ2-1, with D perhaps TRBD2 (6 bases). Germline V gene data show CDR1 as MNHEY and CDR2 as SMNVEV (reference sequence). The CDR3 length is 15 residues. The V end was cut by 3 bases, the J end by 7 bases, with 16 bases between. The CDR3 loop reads CASSFPQEGRNEQFF. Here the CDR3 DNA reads TGTGCCAGCAGTTTCCCGCAGGAGGGCCGGAATGAGCAGTTCTTC.

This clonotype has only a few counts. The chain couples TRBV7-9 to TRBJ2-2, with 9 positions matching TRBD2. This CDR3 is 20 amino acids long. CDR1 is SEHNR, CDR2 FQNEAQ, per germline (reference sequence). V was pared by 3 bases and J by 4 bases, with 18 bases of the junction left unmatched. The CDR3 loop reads CASSFVSRLYSREGTGELFF. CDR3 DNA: TGTGCCAGCAGCTTTGTGTCTCGTCTATATTCGCGGGAGGGCACCGGGGAGCTGTTTTTT.